Presented here are 3 T cell receptor beta chains from one specimen sequenced in a study of cytomegalovirus exposure and HLA in healthy donors. Both 60 Vbeta primers and 13 Jbeta primers went into the PCR. Clones were sequenced by immunoSEQ multiplex PCR, and TCRdb holds only the in-frame ones, with some missing. The table shows under 150,000 clones, with roughly four fifths occurring only once. Sequenced: PBMCs. Every receptor here comes from a boy aged 2 to 10 in good health and CMV-seronegative.

This chain uses TRBV5-4 with TRBJ2-3; D possibly corresponds to TRBD1 (5 bases). The CDR3 sequence is 15 residues long. V lost 0 bases to trimming and J lost 5 bases, with 13 bases between them. CDR1 is SGHNT and CDR2 is YYREEE in the germline V gene (reference sequence). The CDR3, as DNA: TGTGCCAGCAGCTTGGTTAGCAGGGAAATAGATACGCAGTATTTT. Translated: CASSLVSREIDTQYF.

This sequence joins TRBV6-4 and TRBJ2-3, with 7 bases fitting TRBD2. CDR3 size: 14 residues. The trim removed 3 bases at V and 1 base at J, leaving 1 base unmatched. Germline V gives CDR1 MRHNA, CDR2 SNTAGT. The CDR3 DNA reads TGTGCCAGCAGTGATCTAGCGGGCACAGATACGCAGTATTTT. Translating gives CASSDLAGTDTQYF.

This chain uses TRBV5-8 with TRBJ1-2; the D is unclear. CDR1 and CDR2 (germline): SGHTS, YDEGEE. The V end lost 2 bases, the J end lost 4 bases, and 12 bases lay between the germline ends. This CDR3 region has 14 residues. The CDR3 protein is CASSFAGPPYGYTF. Written as DNA, the CDR3 is TGTGCCAGCAGCTTTGCAGGTCCTCCCTATGGCTACACCTTC.